This paragraph reports one TCR beta chain. The clone's antigen remains unknown. No much larger clonotype is one base removed from it; base qualities were not supplied. Its CDR3 holds 16 amino acids, cysteine through phenylalanine. Only the CDR3 DNA stays, 48 bases, in frame from base 1. CDR1 and CDR2, looked up from the germline V gene (reference sequence), are MNHNY and SVGAGI. V and J are truncated by 0 bases and 2 bases respectively, leaving an intervening sequence of 11 bases. This sample is drawn from a study of T cell changes during pregnancy in multiple sclerosis (dated by TCRdb to about 2019). With respect to the entire study: The study examined how the T cell repertoire changed over the course of pregnancy in women with multiple sclerosis.

The library was produced with the immunoSEQ multiplex PCR assay. TCRdb stores this immuneACCESS table with in-frame sequences only. Part of the clones is absent; in the studies checked, under half of the shortfall reflects unresolved V genes, and no reason is known for the rest. The sample table lists over 35,000 clones, approximately 94% of them with a count of one. Around 0.37% of the sample is taken by the ten largest. The chain uses TRBV6-6 and TRBJ1-5; possibly the D gene is TRBD1, per 5 matching bases. This TCR came from a female donor with multiple sclerosis, enrolled in a pregnancy study. Sequenced material: CD4+ T cells from peripheral blood mononuclear cells, taken in the second trimester of pregnancy. The bases read TGTGCCAGCAGTTACTCTGTAATAGGGGGCAATCAGCCCCAGCATTTT. It translates as CASSYSVIGGNQPQHF.